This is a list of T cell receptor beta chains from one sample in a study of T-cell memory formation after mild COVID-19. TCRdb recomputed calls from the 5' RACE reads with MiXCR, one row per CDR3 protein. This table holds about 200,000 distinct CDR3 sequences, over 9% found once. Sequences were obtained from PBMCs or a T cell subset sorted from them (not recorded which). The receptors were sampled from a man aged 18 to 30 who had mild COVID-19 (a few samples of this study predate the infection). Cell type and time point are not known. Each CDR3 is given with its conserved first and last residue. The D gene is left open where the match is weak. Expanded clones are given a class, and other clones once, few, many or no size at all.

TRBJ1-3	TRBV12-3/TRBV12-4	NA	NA	CASWMTGTFGNTIYF	TGTGCCAGCTGGATGACAGGAACATTTGGAAACACCATATATTTT
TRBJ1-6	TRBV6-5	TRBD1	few	CASRDRTGTSPLHF	TGTGCCAGCAGGGACAGGACAGGGACTTCACCCCTCCACTTT
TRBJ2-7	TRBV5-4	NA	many	CASSLGVSSTYEQYF	TGTGCCAGCAGCTTGGGGGTCAGCTCCACCTACGAGCAGTACTTC
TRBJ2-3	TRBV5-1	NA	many	CASSFSTEAFYTDTQYF	TGCGCCAGCAGCTTCTCGACGGAGGCTTTTTACACAGATACGCAGTATTTT
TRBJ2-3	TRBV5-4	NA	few	CASSFRQLGTDTQYF	TGTGCCAGCAGCTTTAGGCAGCTCGGCACAGATACGCAGTATTTT
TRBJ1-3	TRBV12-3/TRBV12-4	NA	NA	CASTPFGNTIYF	TGTGCCAGCACCCCCTTTGGAAACACCATATATTTT
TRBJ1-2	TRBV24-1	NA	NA	CATTQEPEGYTF	TGTGCCACCACACAGGAGCCCGAGGGCTACACCTTC
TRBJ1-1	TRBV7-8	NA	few	CASSFYSVNTEAFF	TGTGCCAGCAGCTTTTATAGCGTGAACACTGAAGCTTTCTTT
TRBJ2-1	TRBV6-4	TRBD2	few	CASSEAGGSYNEQFF	TGTGCCAGCAGTGAAGCGGGGGGCTCCTACAATGAGCAGTTCTTC
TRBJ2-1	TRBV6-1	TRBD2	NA	CASRTGTTNNEQFF	TGTGCCAGCAGAACCGGGACTACTAACAATGAGCAGTTCTTC
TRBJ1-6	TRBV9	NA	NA	CASSGELSSPLHF	TGTGCCAGCAGTGGGGAACTCAGTTCACCCCTCCACTTT
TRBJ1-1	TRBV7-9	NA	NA	CASSFGGVNTEAFF	TGTGCCAGCAGCTTTGGCGGAGTAAACACTGAAGCTTTCTTT
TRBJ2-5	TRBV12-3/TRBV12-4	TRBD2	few	CASSRTSGGETQYF	TGTGCCAGCAGTCGGACTAGCGGGGGTGAGACCCAGTACTTC
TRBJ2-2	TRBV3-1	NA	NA	CASSQDDNGELFF	TGTGCCAGCAGCCAAGATGACAACGGGGAGCTGTTTTTT
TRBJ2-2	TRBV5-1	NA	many	CASSLRETGELFF	TGCGCCAGCAGCTTAAGGGAAACCGGGGAGCTGTTTTTT
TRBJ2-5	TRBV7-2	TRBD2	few	CASSPPAGGGTQYF	TGTGCCAGCAGCCCACCTGCGGGGGGGGGGACCCAGTACTTC
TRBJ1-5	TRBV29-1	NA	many	CSVGDGINQPQHF	TGCAGCGTGGGGGACGGAATCAATCAGCCCCAGCATTTT
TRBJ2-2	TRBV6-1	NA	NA	CASSEWWQATGELFF	TGTGCCAGCAGTGAATGGTGGCAGGCGACCGGGGAGCTGTTTTTT
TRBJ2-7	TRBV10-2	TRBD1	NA	CASRGTGHSYEQYF	TGCGCCAGCAGAGGGACAGGACACTCCTACGAGCAGTACTTC
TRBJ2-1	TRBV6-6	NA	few	CASFSQGSSYNEQFF	TGTGCCAGCTTTAGTCAGGGGAGCTCCTACAATGAGCAGTTCTTC
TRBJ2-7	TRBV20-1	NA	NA	CSARDQERADEQYF	TGCAGTGCTAGAGATCAGGAAAGGGCCGACGAGCAGTACTTC
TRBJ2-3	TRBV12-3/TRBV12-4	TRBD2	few	CASTEGLASDTQYF	TGTGCCAGCACCGAGGGACTAGCGTCAGATACGCAGTATTTT